This TCR beta chain was identified during a study of identical twins. Findings and caveats of the study: Partly confounded zero-insertion analyses could result from invariant MAIT and iNKT cells.

V shed 2 bases and J shed 4 bases, with 11 bases lying between them. CDR3 length: 14 residues. The V gene's germline CDR1 is ENHRY and CDR2 SYGVKD. This clonotype was seen a few times. The antigen is undetermined. Donors uniformly comprised healthy Caucasians. Unique molecular identifiers were in the cDNA, with template-switch universal primer binding. Using its own MiXCR run on the 5' RACE reads, TCRdb lists one record per CDR3 protein. The table lists hundreds of thousands of distinct CDR3 sequences, approximately 25% of them singletons. These same data were also listed under a study on T cells expressing NK-cell markers.

V gene TRBV10-3 combines with J gene TRBJ1-2; D ambiguous. Sequencing used CD4+ T cells sorted from blood. The clonotype originates from a woman between 18 and 29 years old in good health. CDR3 DNA: TGTGCCATCAGTGAGAGGCGGGAGAGCTATGGCTACACCTTC. Protein: CAISERRESYGYTF.